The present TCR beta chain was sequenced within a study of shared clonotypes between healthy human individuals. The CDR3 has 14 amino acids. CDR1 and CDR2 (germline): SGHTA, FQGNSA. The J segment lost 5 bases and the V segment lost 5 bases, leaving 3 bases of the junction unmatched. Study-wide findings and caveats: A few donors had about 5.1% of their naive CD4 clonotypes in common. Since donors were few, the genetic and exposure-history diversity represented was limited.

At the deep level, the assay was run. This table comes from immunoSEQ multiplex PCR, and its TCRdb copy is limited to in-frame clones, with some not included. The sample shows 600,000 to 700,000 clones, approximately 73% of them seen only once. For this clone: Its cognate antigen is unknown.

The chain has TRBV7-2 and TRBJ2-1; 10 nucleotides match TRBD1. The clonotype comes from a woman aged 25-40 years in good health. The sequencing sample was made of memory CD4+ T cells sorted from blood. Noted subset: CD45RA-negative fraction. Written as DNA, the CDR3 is TGTGCCAGCAGCCGGGACAGGGGCCACAATGAGCAGTTCTTC. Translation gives CASSRDRGHNEQFF.